Sequencing of this TCR beta chain was carried out in a study of vaccination and CD4 T cells after COVID-19. Between the trimmed V and J ends, which lost 0 bases and 5 bases, there was a span of 7 bases. This CDR3 is built from 12 residues. Germline V gene data show CDR1 as DFQATT and CDR2 as SNEGSKA (reference sequence). MiXCR was run by TCRdb on the PCR reads, yielding one entry per CDR3 protein. The sample yields 25,000 to 30,000 distinct CDR3 sequences, approximately 51% seen once. Time point defined: late sampling 161 to 241 days after vaccination in a few convalescent patients. Positive PCR results dated from March to December 2020, before the US Alpha, Beta and Delta variants. The sample holds a few counts of this clonotype. As yet, its antigen is unknown. Study results and caveats: Median approximately 84% of reactive clones detected in convalescent patients emerged only post-vaccination. Within convalescent individuals, 304 out of 307 vaccine-specific clones proved to be spike mono-reactive.

The sequence derives from a human donor who had recovered from COVID-19. The chain joins TRBV20-1 to TRBJ1-2; D not certain. The input for sequencing was CD4+ T cells from blood, taken about 7 months after SARS-CoV-2 vaccination. Here the CDR3 DNA reads TGCAGTGCTAGAGATTCGGCGTATGGCTACACCTTC. Translated: CSARDSAYGYTF.